This T cell receptor beta chain was recovered during a study of cytomegalovirus exposure and HLA in healthy donors. At the level of the study: A subsequent analysis reported that the roughly 120 validation repertoires were produced on the same platform that had also been used for the approximately 710 first-cohort repertoires.

This clone was picked up one time. Its antigen is not known. Study results and caveats: Among TCR beta chains, those listed as cytomegalovirus-associated numbered around 160. Cytomegalovirus status, reportedly, was diagnosed with high specificity and sensitivity by the classifier.

Repertoires were generated with immunoSEQ multiplex PCR, while TCRdb's copy carries only in-frame clones and drops some. The table has fewer than 200,000 clones, about 89% seen once. A roughly 120-subject validation cohort, separate from the approximately 610-subject first cohort, supplied the donors. The sequence derives from a young man in good health and CMV-seropositive. The sample comprised PBMCs.

The CDR3, as DNA: TGTGCCAGCAGCGTAGTGGGGGGGTCCTACAATGAGCAGTTCTTC. This sequence encodes CASSVVGGSYNEQFF. The V and J genes are TRBV9 and TRBJ2-1; 7 nucleotides align to TRBD2. CDR3 size: 15 residues. Germline CDR1 and CDR2: SGDLS and YYNGEE. V gave up 0 bases and J gave up 1 base; unmatched junction bases: 1. Using reference TRBV9 and TRBJ2-1 for the parts outside the CDR3, the full variable domain is DSGVTQTPKHLITATGQRVTLRCSPRSGDLSVYWYQQSLDQGLQFLIQYYNGEERAKGNILERFSAQQFPDLHSELNLSSLELGDSALYFCASSVVGGSYNEQFFGPGTRLTVL.